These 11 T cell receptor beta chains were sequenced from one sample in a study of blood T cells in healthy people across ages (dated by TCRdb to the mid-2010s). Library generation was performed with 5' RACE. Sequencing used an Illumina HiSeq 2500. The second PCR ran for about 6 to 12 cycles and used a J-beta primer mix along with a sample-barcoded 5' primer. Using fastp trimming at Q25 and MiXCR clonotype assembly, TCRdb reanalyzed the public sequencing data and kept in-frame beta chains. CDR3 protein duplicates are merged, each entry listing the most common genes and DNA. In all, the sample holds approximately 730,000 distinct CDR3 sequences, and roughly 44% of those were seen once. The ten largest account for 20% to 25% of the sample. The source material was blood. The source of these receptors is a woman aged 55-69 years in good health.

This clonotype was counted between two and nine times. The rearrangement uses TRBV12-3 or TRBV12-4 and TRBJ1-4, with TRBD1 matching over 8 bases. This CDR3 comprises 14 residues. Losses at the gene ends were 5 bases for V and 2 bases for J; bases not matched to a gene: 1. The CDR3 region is CASSRTGTNEKLFF. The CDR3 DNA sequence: TGTGCCAGCAGTCGGACAGGGACTAATGAAAAACTGTTTTTT.

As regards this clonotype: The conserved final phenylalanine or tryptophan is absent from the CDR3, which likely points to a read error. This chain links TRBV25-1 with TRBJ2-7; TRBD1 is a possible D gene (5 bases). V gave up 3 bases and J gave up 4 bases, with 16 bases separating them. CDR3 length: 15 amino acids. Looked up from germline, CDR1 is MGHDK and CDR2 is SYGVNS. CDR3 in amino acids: CASSDRSQGGYEQYY. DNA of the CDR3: TGTGCCAGCAGTGATAGGAGCCAGGGTGGGTACGAGCAGTACTAC.

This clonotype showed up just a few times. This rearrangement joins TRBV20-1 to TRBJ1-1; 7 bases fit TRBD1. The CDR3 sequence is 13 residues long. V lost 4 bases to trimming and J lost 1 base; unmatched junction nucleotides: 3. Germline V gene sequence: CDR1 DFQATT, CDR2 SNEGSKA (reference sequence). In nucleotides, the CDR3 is TGCAGTGCTAATAGACAGGGGAACACTGAAGCTTTCTTT. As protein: CSANRQGNTEAFF.

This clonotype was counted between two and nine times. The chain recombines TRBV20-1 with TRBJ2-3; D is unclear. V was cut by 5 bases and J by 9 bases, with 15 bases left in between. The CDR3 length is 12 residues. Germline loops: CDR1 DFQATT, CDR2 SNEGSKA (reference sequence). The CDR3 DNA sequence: TGCAGTGCTCCAAGAACCTCTTACACGCAGTATTTT. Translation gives CSAPRTSYTQYF.

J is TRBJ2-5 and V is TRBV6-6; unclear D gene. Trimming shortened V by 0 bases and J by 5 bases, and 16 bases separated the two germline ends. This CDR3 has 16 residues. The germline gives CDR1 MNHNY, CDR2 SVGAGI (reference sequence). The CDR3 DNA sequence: TGTGCCAGCAGTTACTCGATCGCCAGCTACGGGGAGACCCAGTACTTC. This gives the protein CASSYSIASYGETQYF.

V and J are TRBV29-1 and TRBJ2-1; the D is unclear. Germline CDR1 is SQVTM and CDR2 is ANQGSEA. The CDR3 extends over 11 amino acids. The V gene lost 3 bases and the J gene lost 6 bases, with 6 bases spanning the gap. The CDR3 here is CSVDSGNEQFF. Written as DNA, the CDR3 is TGCAGCGTTGATTCAGGCAATGAGCAGTTCTTC.

Written as DNA, the CDR3 is TGTGCCAGCAGGAGACAGGTATCGATTTACGAGCAGTACTTC. This encodes CASRRQVSIYEQYF. The chain joins TRBV6-2 or TRBV6-3 to TRBJ2-7; D is possibly TRBD1 (6 bases). CDR1 is MNHEY and CDR2 is SVGEGT in the germline V gene. The CDR3 runs 14 residues. Trimming cost V 6 bases and J 4 bases, with 16 bases left between them.

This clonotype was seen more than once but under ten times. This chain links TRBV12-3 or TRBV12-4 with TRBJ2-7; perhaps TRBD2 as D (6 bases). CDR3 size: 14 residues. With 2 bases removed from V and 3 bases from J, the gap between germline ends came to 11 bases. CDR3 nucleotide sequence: TGTGCCAGCAGTTTACGAGGCGGGGACTACGAGCAGTACTTC. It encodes CASSLRGGDYEQYF.

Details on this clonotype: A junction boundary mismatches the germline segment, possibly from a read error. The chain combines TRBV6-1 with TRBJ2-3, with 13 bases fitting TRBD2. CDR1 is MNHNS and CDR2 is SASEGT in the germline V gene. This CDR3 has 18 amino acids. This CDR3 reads CASRLSPGLAGHTNTQYF. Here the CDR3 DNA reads TGTGCCAGCAGACTCAGCCCGGGACTAGCGGGACACACAAATACGCAGTATTTT.

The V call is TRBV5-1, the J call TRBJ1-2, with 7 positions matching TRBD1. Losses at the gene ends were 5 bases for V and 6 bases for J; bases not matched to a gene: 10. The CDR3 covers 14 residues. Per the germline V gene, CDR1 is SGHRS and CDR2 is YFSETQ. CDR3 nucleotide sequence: TGCGCCAGCAGTTTATCGACAGGGACGGATGGCTACACCTTC. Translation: CASSLSTGTDGYTF.

The CDR3 nucleotides are TGTGCCAGCAGCACCGGGACAGGGGCTTCAGATACGCAGTATTTT. Translated: CASSTGTGASDTQYF. The chain employs TRBV9 and TRBJ2-3; 10 bases are shared with TRBD1. The V segment lost 4 bases and the J segment 4 bases; nucleotides outside the gene matches: 6. The CDR3 totals 15 residues. Per germline, CDR1 SGDLS and CDR2 YYNGEE. The full variable domain, its missing parts supplied by reference TRBV9 and TRBJ2-3, is DSGVTQTPKHLITATGQRVTLRCSPRSGDLSVYWYQQSLDQGLQFLIQYYNGEERAKGNILERFSAQQFPDLHSELNLSSLELGDSALYFCASSTGTGASDTQYFGPGTRLTVL.